This T cell receptor (beta chain) was recovered during a study of T cell repertoires in cytomegalovirus infection. Study at large: Recently identified HLA-C-restricted CMV epitopes were used, and well-studied HLA-B-restricted CMV epitopes were used as well. Evidence of both CMV infection and a matching HLA type came from public TCR beta signatures. Study results and limitations: HLA-C-restricted CMV clonotypes gave the most frequent clonotype in two of eight donors. Of the TCR beta families, the public ones yielded a cumulative frequency that identified carriers of CMV plus the relevant HLA.

TCRdb re-analysed the reads in MiXCR, keeping a single row per CDR3 protein. The table includes 380,000 or so distinct CDR3 sequences, roughly 34% detected once. As for this clonotype: Its antigen is still unknown.

The TCR comes from a human donor in good health (CMV status not recorded). Some clones in this sample may be carry-over from other donors' samples. The sequences come from cultured PBMCs, collected from culture after CMV antigen stimulation.

CDR3 bases: TGTGCCAGCGATCCTTCCGGGACCTCCTACGAGCAGTACTTC. Its translation: CASDPSGTSYEQYF. The V and J genes are TRBV6-6 and TRBJ2-7; D possibly matches TRBD1 or TRBD2 (5 bases each). V lost 8 bases to trimming and J lost 0 bases, with 14 bases between them. The CDR3 is made up of 14 amino acids. Germline V gene data show CDR1 as MNHNY and CDR2 as SVGAGI (reference sequence).